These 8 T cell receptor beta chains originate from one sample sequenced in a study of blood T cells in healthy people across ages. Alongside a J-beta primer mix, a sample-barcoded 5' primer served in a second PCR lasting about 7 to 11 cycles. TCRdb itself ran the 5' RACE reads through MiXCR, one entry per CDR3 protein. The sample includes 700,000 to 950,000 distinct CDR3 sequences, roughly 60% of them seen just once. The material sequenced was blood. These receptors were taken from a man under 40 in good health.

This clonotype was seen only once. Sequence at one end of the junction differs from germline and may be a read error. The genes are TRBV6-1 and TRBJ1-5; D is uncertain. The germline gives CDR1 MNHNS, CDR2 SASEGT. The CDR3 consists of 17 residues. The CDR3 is CASSTQFAPDSNQPRHF. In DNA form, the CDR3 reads TGTGCCAGCAGTACCCAATTCGCGCCGGATAGCAATCAGCCCCGGCATTTT.

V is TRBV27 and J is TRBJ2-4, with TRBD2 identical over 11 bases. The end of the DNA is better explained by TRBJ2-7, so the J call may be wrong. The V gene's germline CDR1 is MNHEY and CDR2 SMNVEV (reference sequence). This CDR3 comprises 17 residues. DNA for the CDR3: TGTGCCAGCAGTTTGAGGCTAGCGGGAGGACTCTCCTACGAGCAGTACTTC. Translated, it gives CASSLRLAGGLSYEQYF.

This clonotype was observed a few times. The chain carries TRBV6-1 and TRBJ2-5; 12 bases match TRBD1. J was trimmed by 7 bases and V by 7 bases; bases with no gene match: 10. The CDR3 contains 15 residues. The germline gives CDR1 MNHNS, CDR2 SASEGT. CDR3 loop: CASTRKGQGAWTQYF. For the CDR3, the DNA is TGTGCCAGCACCCGAAAGGGACAGGGGGCGTGGACCCAGTACTTC.

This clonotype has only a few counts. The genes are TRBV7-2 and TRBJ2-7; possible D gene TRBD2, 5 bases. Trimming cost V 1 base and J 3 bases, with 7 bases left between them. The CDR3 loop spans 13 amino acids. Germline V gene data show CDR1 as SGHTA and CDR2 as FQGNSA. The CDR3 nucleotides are TGTGCCAGCAGCTTAGACGGGGTCTACGAGCAGTACTTC. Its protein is CASSLDGVYEQYF.

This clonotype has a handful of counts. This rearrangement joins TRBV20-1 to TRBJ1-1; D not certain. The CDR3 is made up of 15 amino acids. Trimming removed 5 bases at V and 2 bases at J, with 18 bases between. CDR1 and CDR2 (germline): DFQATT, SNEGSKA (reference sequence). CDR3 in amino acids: CSALKDSGSNTEAFF. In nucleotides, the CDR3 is TGCAGTGCTCTAAAGGATAGTGGGTCCAACACTGAAGCTTTCTTT.

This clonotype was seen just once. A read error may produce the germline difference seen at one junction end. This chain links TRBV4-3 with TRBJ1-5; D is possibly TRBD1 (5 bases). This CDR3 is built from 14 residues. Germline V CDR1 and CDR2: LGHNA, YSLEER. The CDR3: CASGQGWGNQPQHF. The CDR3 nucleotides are TGCGCCAGCGGCCAGGGATGGGGGAATCAGCCCCAGCATTTT.

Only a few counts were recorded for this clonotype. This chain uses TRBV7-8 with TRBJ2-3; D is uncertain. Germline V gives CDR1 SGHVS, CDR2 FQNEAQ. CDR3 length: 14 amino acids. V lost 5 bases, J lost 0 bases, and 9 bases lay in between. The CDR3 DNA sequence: TGTGCCAGCAGCCCCTACTCTAGCACAGATACGCAGTATTTT. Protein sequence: CASSPYSSTDTQYF.

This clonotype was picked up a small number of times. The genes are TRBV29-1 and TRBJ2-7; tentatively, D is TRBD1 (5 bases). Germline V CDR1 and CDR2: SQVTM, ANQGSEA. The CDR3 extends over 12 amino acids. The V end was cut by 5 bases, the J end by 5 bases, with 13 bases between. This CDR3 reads CSVTDTADEQYF. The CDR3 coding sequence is TGCAGCGTTACGGACACGGCTGACGAGCAGTACTTC.